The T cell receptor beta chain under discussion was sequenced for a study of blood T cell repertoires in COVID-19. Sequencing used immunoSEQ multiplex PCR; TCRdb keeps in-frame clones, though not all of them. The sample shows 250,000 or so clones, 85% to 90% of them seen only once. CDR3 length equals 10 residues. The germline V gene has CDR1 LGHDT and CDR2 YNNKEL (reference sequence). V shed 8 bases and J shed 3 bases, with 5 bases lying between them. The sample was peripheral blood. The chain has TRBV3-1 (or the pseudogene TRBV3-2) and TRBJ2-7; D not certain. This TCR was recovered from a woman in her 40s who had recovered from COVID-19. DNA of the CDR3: TGTGCCAGCGGCAGCTACGAGCAGTACTTC. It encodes CASGSYEQYF.